One and the same sample provided the 4 T cell receptor beta chains below, sequenced in a study of identifying expanded T cells in peripheral blood. TCRdb's copy holds only in-frame clones and misses some; the assay was immunoSEQ multiplex PCR. The sample lists about 100,000 clones; around 88% were seen once. Sequenced: blood. The receptors stem from a person aged 18-70 years in good health.

The sample holds one count of this clone. V is TRBV7-9 and J is TRBJ2-3; D might be TRBD2 (6 bases). The germline gives CDR1 SEHNR, CDR2 FQNEAQ (reference sequence). This CDR3 spans 18 amino acids. V was cut by 2 bases and J by 0 bases, with 18 bases left in between. CDR3 loop: CASSLSTGGRSSTDTQYF. The DNA of the CDR3 is TGTGCCAGCAGCTTATCGACCGGGGGACGCTCTAGCACAGATACGCAGTATTTT.

This chain joins TRBV9 and TRBJ2-3; D unclear. The CDR3 is 14 amino acids. V lost 3 bases, J lost 10 bases, and 18 bases lay in between. Germline CDR1 SGDLS, CDR2 YYNGEE. CDR3 bases: TGTGCCAGCAGCGAAGGTTCAGACGGATACGCGCAGTATTTT. Its translation is CASSEGSDGYAQYF.

The rearrangement uses TRBV4-2 and TRBJ1-2, with no clear D. This CDR3 contains 14 residues. Germline CDR1 reads LGHNA; CDR2 reads YNFKEQ. Trimming took off 5 bases at V and 6 bases at J, with 16 bases between the two ends. The CDR3 bases are TGTGCCAGCAGCTTGGAGGTGGGGTTAAATGGCTACACCTTC. It specifies CASSLEVGLNGYTF.

The rearrangement joins TRBV19 to TRBJ2-2; TRBD2 is a possible D gene (5 bases). CDR3 size: 17 residues. The germline V gene encodes CDR1 LNHDA and CDR2 SQIVND (reference sequence). V dropped 4 bases and J dropped 6 bases, with 21 bases sitting between them. The CDR3 protein is CASSRLLAQNPPGELFF. The CDR3 region has the DNA TGTGCCAGTAGTAGGCTTCTAGCACAAAACCCCCCCGGGGAGCTGTTTTTT.